A single sample gave rise to the 32 T cell receptor beta chains below, sequenced in a study of T cells after yellow fever vaccination. MiXCR was run by TCRdb on the 5' RACE reads, yielding one entry per CDR3 protein. The sample contains 400,000 or so distinct CDR3 sequences, around 6.4% of which appear only once. The sample here was PBMCs, taken 5 days after the yellow fever booster vaccination. The receptor set was obtained from a man aged 25-45 years who received the YFV17D yellow fever vaccine.

This clonotype has at least ten counts. The chain joins TRBV7-8 to TRBJ2-5; TRBD1 matches at 9 bases. The CDR3 consists of 14 residues. Germline values: CDR1 SGHVS, CDR2 FQNEAQ. V lost 5 bases to trimming and J lost 4 bases; unmatched junction nucleotides: 5. The CDR3, as DNA: TGTGCCAGCAGCCCCGACAGGGGGGGAGAGACCCAGTACTTC. Residues: CASSPDRGGETQYF.

The chain joins TRBV7-2 to TRBJ2-7, with TRBD2 matching over 11 bases. J lost 7 bases, V lost 4 bases, and 6 bases had no gene match. The CDR3 covers 14 residues. Germline V lookup: CDR1 SGHTA, CDR2 FQGNSA. This chain's CDR3 is CASSSLAGGGEQYF. The CDR3 DNA follows: TGTGCCAGCAGCTCTCTAGCGGGAGGAGGGGAGCAGTACTTC.

V usage is TRBV7-2 and J usage is TRBJ2-7; 7 bases fit TRBD2. Germline values: CDR1 SGHTA, CDR2 FQGNSA. This CDR3 is 15 amino acids long. The junction had 7 bases not matched to a gene; V was cut back by 5 bases and J by 0 bases. CDR3 loop: CASSPQTSSSYEQYF. CDR3 nucleotides: TGTGCCAGCAGCCCCCAGACTAGCTCCTCCTACGAGCAGTACTTC.

The rearrangement joins TRBV10-3 to TRBJ2-2; 7 positions match TRBD2. With V trimmed by 8 bases and J by 5 bases, 8 bases remained unmatched. Germline values: CDR1 ENHRY, CDR2 SYGVKD. The CDR3 extends over 14 amino acids. The DNA of the CDR3 is TGTGCCATCGGACTAGAACAATCGACCGGGGAGCTGTTTTTT. Translating gives CAIGLEQSTGELFF.

A few counts support this clonotype. V and J are TRBV20-1 and TRBJ2-1, with 13 nucleotides matching TRBD2. CDR3 length: 14 amino acids. Germline assignment: CDR1 DFQATT and CDR2 SNEGSKA (reference sequence). The CDR3 loop reads CSGWGTSGIAEQFF. The DNA of the CDR3 is TGCAGCGGATGGGGGACTAGCGGGATCGCTGAGCAGTTCTTC.

This clonotype was seen at least ten times. The V call is TRBV19, the J call TRBJ2-1, with 8 positions matching TRBD2. With 5 bases clipped from V and 10 bases from J, the junction kept 7 bases outside the gene matches. The CDR3 runs to 13 residues. Germline V gene lookup returns CDR1 LNHDA and CDR2 SQIVND (reference sequence). CDR3: CASSRGGWGEQFF. In DNA, the CDR3 is TGTGCCAGTAGTCGGGGGGGTTGGGGCGAGCAGTTCTTC.

This clonotype appeared many times. The CDR3 loop is CASSLTSGNNEQFF. CDR3 DNA: TGTGCCAGCAGCTTAACTAGCGGAAACAATGAGCAGTTCTTC. The chain has TRBV7-6 and TRBJ2-1; 8 bases are a match to TRBD2. Germline-derived CDR1 and CDR2 are SGHVS and FNYEAQ. The CDR3 runs to 14 residues. The trim removed 2 bases at V and 5 bases at J, leaving 2 bases unmatched. The variable domain in full, with the rest retrieved from reference TRBV7-6 and TRBJ2-1, is GAGVSQSPRYKVTKRGQDVALRCDPISGHVSLYWYRQALGQGPEFLTYFNYEAQQDKSGLPNDRFSAERPEGSISTLTIQRTEQRDSAMYRCASSLTSGNNEQFFGPGTRLTVL.

CDR3 in amino acids: CASSLSAGTEAFF. The CDR3 DNA reads as TGTGCCAGCAGCTTATCCGCGGGCACTGAAGCTTTCTTT. The V and J genes are TRBV11-2 and TRBJ1-1, with D unresolved. There are 13 residues in the CDR3. Between the trimmed V and J ends, which lost 2 bases and 4 bases, there was a span of 8 bases. The germline V gene has CDR1 SGHAT and CDR2 FQNNGV.

Note on this clonotype: This could be a read error, since a much larger clone is one nucleotide away. This chain connects TRBV20-1 to TRBJ2-7; tentative D call: TRBD2 (6 bases). The germline gives CDR1 DFQATT, CDR2 SNEGSKA (reference sequence). This CDR3 region has 15 residues. The CDR3 DNA reads as TGCAGTGCTAGAGGGGCCGGGACTGGACCCTACGAGCAGTGCTTC. Encoded protein: CSARGAGTGPYEQCF.

A few counts support this clonotype. V gene TRBV20-1 combines with J gene TRBJ2-2, with TRBD2 matching over 7 bases. This CDR3 region has 14 residues. After removal of 3 bases from V and 2 bases from J, the junction contained 3 bases not matched to a gene. Germline-derived CDR1 and CDR2 are DFQATT and SNEGSKA (reference sequence). The CDR3 region is CSARGGTNTGELFF. Written as DNA, the CDR3 is TGCAGTGCTAGGGGGGGGACCAACACCGGGGAGCTGTTTTTT.

This clonotype has at least ten counts. The genes are TRBV7-2 and TRBJ2-2; weak D call: TRBD1 (5 bases). Germline CDR1 and CDR2: SGHTA and FQGNSA. This CDR3 region has 15 residues. V was shortened by 5 bases and J by 5 bases, with 15 bases between the two germline ends. CDR3 DNA: TGTGCCAGCAGCATCAGGGCAGGACGGACCGGGGAGCTGTTTTTT. It specifies CASSIRAGRTGELFF. The variable domain in full, completed from reference TRBV7-2 and TRBJ2-2, reads GAGVSQSPSNKVTEKGKDVELRCDPISGHTALYWYRQSLGQGLEFLIYFQGNSAPDKSGLPSDRFSAERTGGSVSTLTIQRTQQEDSAVYLCASSIRAGRTGELFFGEGSRLTVL.

This clonotype occurred many times. The chain joins TRBV7-2 to TRBJ1-5; TRBD1 might be the D (5 bases). Germline CDR1 reads SGHTA; CDR2 reads FQGNSA. The CDR3 covers 14 residues. Trimming removed 3 bases from V and 3 bases from J, with 9 bases in between. CDR3 DNA: TGTGCCAGCAGCTTGACAGCCGTCAATCAGCCCCAGCATTTT. This encodes CASSLTAVNQPQHF.

This clonotype was detected ten times or more. The chain carries TRBV12-3 or TRBV12-4 and TRBJ1-6; maybe TRBD1 (5 bases). Trimming took off 0 bases at V and 7 bases at J, with 10 bases between the two ends. This CDR3 has 15 amino acids. This CDR3 reads CASSLARDGNSPLHF. The CDR3 region has the DNA TGTGCCAGCAGTTTAGCCCGGGACGGGAATTCACCCCTCCACTTT.

This clonotype was observed many times. This chain uses TRBV29-1 with TRBJ2-5; D remains ambiguous. Germline V CDR1 and CDR2: SQVTM, ANQGSEA. Trimming removed 7 bases from V and 2 bases from J, with 14 bases in between. The CDR3 is made up of 13 amino acids. The chain's CDR3 is CSDVGERQETQYF. CDR3 nucleotides: TGCAGCGACGTAGGTGAAAGACAAGAGACCCAGTACTTC.

V usage is TRBV29-1 and J usage is TRBJ1-2, with D perhaps TRBD1 (6 bases). The CDR3 runs 11 residues. Trimming cost V 7 bases and J 4 bases, with 10 bases left between them. The germline V gene encodes CDR1 SQVTM and CDR2 ANQGSEA. CDR3 DNA sequence: TGCAGCGGACAGGAGGGCTATGGCTACACCTTC. Its translation is CSGQEGYGYTF.

Ten or more counts support this clonotype. The chain joins TRBV20-1 to TRBJ2-2; perhaps D is TRBD1 or TRBD2 (6 bases each). V lost 4 bases to trimming and J lost 2 bases, with 17 bases between them. This CDR3 region has 16 residues. Germline V lookup: CDR1 DFQATT, CDR2 SNEGSKA (reference sequence). CDR3 sequence: CSATGPGGRNTGELFF. The CDR3 nucleotides are TGCAGTGCTACGGGCCCCGGGGGCCGAAACACCGGGGAGCTGTTTTTT.

In this sample, this clonotype turned up many times. The genes are TRBV27 and TRBJ2-2; D is uncertain. Looked up from germline, CDR1 is MNHEY and CDR2 is SMNVEV (reference sequence). V shed 3 bases and J shed 6 bases, with 8 bases lying between them. The CDR3 sequence is 13 residues long. Here the CDR3 DNA reads TGTGCCAGCAGTTTTAAGGCTTCCGGGGAGCTGTTTTTT. This gives the protein CASSFKASGELFF.

This clonotype was found many times. The rearrangement uses TRBV2 and TRBJ2-7; perhaps TRBD1 as D (5 bases). Trimming removed 4 bases at V and 0 bases at J, with 10 bases between. Germline V gene sequence: CDR1 SNHLY, CDR2 FYNNEI. The CDR3 spans 14 residues. The CDR3 sequence is CASSGQFNSYEQYF. The CDR3 region has the DNA TGTGCCAGCAGTGGACAGTTTAACTCCTACGAGCAGTACTTC.

This clonotype was recorded at least ten times. The chain has TRBV4-3 and TRBJ2-1, with a possible D match to TRBD2 (6 bases). The CDR3 sequence is 14 residues long. Per the germline V gene, CDR1 is LGHNA and CDR2 is YSLEER. With 8 bases removed from V and 4 bases from J, the gap between germline ends came to 15 bases. The CDR3 spells CASFWRETYNEQFF. The CDR3, as DNA: TGCGCCAGCTTTTGGCGGGAAACTTACAATGAGCAGTTCTTC.

A few counts support this clonotype. The CDR3 sequence is CSAARSGRSNEQFF. DNA of the CDR3: TGCAGTGCGGCCCGAAGCGGGAGAAGCAATGAGCAGTTCTTC. The V call is TRBV20-1, the J call TRBJ2-1; 8 bases map to TRBD2. J lost 6 bases, V lost 6 bases, and 10 bases had no gene match. The germline gives CDR1 DFQATT, CDR2 SNEGSKA (reference sequence). The CDR3 has 14 residues.

In this sample, this clonotype turned up many times. The CDR3, as DNA: TGTGCCAGCAGTTTCTCCCCGGGACAGGCTACGCAGTATTTT. It encodes CASSFSPGQATQYF. The chain joins TRBV12-3 or TRBV12-4 to TRBJ2-3, with 8 bases lining up with TRBD1. V shed 3 bases, J shed 8 bases, and the junction held 7 bases outside the gene matches. The CDR3 runs 14 residues.

This clonotype was seen at least ten times. This chain joins TRBV12-3 or TRBV12-4 and TRBJ2-7; 8 nucleotides agree with TRBD1. Trimming took 2 bases from V and 1 from J; bases not matched to a gene: 1. The CDR3 length is 14 residues. In DNA form, the CDR3 reads TGTGCCAGCAGTTTAAGGGACAGGTCCTACGAGCAGTACTTC. Amino acid sequence: CASSLRDRSYEQYF.

The sample holds many counts of this clonotype. The chain recombines TRBV10-3 with TRBJ2-1; maybe TRBD2 (6 bases). The CDR3 length is 14 residues. CDR1 and CDR2 (germline): ENHRY, SYGVKD. The ends were cut back, 8 bases at V and 7 bases at J, with 18 bases in the middle. The DNA of the CDR3 is TGTGCCATCTCTCGGGAGACGGACGGAAATGAGCAGTTCTTC. Encoded protein: CAISRETDGNEQFF.

This clonotype has a count of ten or more. The chain employs TRBV20-1 and TRBJ2-6, with no clear D. Germline V gene sequence: CDR1 DFQATT, CDR2 SNEGSKA (reference sequence). The CDR3 extends over 13 amino acids. Trimming left V 1 base short and J 7 bases short, with 8 bases between. This CDR3 is CSARVSVANVLTF. The CDR3 DNA sequence: TGCAGTGCTAGAGTTTCGGTAGCCAACGTCCTGACTTTC.

The gene calls are TRBV27 and TRBJ2-4, with 7 positions matching TRBD1. This CDR3 spans 14 amino acids. V dropped 8 bases and J dropped 4; count of bases not matched to a gene: 8. Per germline, CDR1 MNHEY and CDR2 SMNVEV (reference sequence). The DNA of the CDR3 is TGTGCCAGCTCGGACGGGACAGTGAAAAACATTCAGTACTTC. Translated: CASSDGTVKNIQYF.

This clonotype has just a few counts. The V gene is TRBV29-1, the J gene TRBJ2-7; D perhaps matches TRBD1 (6 bases). CDR3 length equals 12 residues. Germline V gene lookup returns CDR1 SQVTM and CDR2 ANQGSEA. Deletions cut 4 bases from V and 0 bases from J, with 7 bases between. The CDR3, as DNA: TGCAGCGTTGCGGACAGCTCCTACGAGCAGTACTTC. This encodes CSVADSSYEQYF.

Many counts were recorded for this clonotype. The chain is built from TRBV27 and TRBJ1-2, with TRBD1 matching over 9 bases. The germline V gene encodes CDR1 MNHEY and CDR2 SMNVEV (reference sequence). This CDR3 comprises 15 residues. V gave up 3 bases and J gave up 3 bases; unmatched junction bases: 5. CDR3 loop: CASSFAGQGHYGYTF. CDR3 DNA sequence: TGTGCCAGCAGTTTTGCCGGACAGGGGCACTATGGCTACACCTTC.

This clonotype has a count of ten or more. This chain connects TRBV5-1 to TRBJ2-7; 9 nucleotides agree with TRBD2. The CDR3 covers 17 residues. CDR1 is SGHRS and CDR2 is YFSETQ in the germline V gene. V shed 3 bases and J 0 bases; nucleotides not matched to a gene: 10. CDR3 sequence: CASSSGGLADSSYEQYF. In DNA form, the CDR3 reads TGCGCCAGCAGCTCGGGGGGACTAGCAGACAGCTCCTACGAGCAGTACTTC.

V and J are TRBV20-1 and TRBJ2-2, with D unclear. The V end lost 2 bases, the J end lost 0 bases, and 13 bases lay between the germline ends. There are 16 residues in the CDR3. CDR1 is DFQATT, CDR2 SNEGSKA, per germline (reference sequence). CDR3 in DNA: TGCAGTGCTAGATCCTGGGGTGCAGCGAACACCGGGGAGCTGTTTTTT. Amino acids: CSARSWGAANTGELFF.

A few counts support this clonotype. This sequence joins TRBV2 and TRBJ1-5; no clear D. Trimming removed 7 bases from V and 4 bases from J, with 20 bases in between. The CDR3 is 16 amino acids. Germline CDR1 reads SNHLY; CDR2 reads FYNNEI. CDR3 nucleotide sequence: TGTGCCAGCAAATCTGACGGACGGCCTCCTAATCAGCCCCAGCATTTT. Its protein is CASKSDGRPPNQPQHF. Supplemented by reference TRBV2 and TRBJ1-5, the full variable domain reads EPEVTQTPSHQVTQMGQEVILRCVPISNHLYFYWYRQILGQKVEFLVSFYNNEISEKSEIFDDQFSVERPDGSNFTLKIRSTKLEDSAMYFCASKSDGRPPNQPQHFGDGTRLSIL.

The V call is TRBV18, the J call TRBJ1-1; D uncertain. The CDR3 loop spans 13 amino acids. V gave up 5 bases and J gave up 0 bases, with 7 bases separating them. The germline V gene has CDR1 KGHSH and CDR2 LQKENI. As DNA, the CDR3 is TGTGCCAGCTCAGACAAGCTGAACACTGAAGCTTTCTTT. Its protein product is CASSDKLNTEAFF.

This clonotype was observed at least ten times. The V and J genes are TRBV20-1 and TRBJ2-5; D possibly uses TRBD1 or TRBD2 (7 bases each). From germline, CDR1 is DFQATT and CDR2 SNEGSKA (reference sequence). The V end was cut by 6 bases, the J end by 2 bases, with 19 bases between. The CDR3 has 15 amino acids. CDR3 sequence reads: CSAEGASGRQETQYF. The CDR3 DNA reads as TGCAGTGCAGAGGGGGCTAGCGGACGACAAGAGACCCAGTACTTC.